This is a list of T cell receptor beta chains from one sample in a study of blood T cell repertoires in COVID-19. Sequenced by immunoSEQ multiplex PCR; TCRdb stores in-frame clones only, minus some. The data contain about 62,000 clones, 75% to 90% of them seen just once; the ten biggest clones take up 1% to 1.5%. The specimen was peripheral blood. Every receptor here comes from a woman of 80 years or more with acute or convalescent COVID-19. Each CDR3 is given with its conserved first and last residue. A D gene is named only where the DNA matches it firmly. Rows give clone size only sometimes, using once, few, many, or a class for an expanded clone.

abundance	j_gene	v_gene	d_gene	CDR3aa	CDR3nt
.	TRBJ2-4	TRBV7-3	TRBD2	CASSPGVGDYKNIQYF	TGTGCCAGCAGCCCTGGTGTGGGGGACTACAAAAACATTCAGTACTTC
.	TRBJ2-4	TRBV7-6	.	CASSLAPPTQAKNIQYF	TGTGCCAGCAGCTTAGCCCCCCCTACCCAAGCCAAAAACATTCAGTACTTC
few	TRBJ1-1	TRBV7-3	.	CASSGRLNTEAFF	TGTGCCAGCAGCGGGCGCTTGAACACTGAAGCTTTCTTT
.	TRBJ1-2	TRBV5-6	.	CASSLLSGARGYTF	TGTGCCAGCAGCTTGCTATCAGGGGCGCGGGGCTACACCTTC
.	TRBJ2-2	TRBV18	.	CASSQLSSGSGELFF	TGTGCCAGCTCTCAACTAAGCTCAGGGTCCGGGGAGCTGTTTTTT
.	TRBJ1-2	TRBV2	.	CASRVYTPGGYTF	TGTGCCAGCAGGGTCTACACCCCGGGGGGCTACACCTTC
.	TRBJ2-5	TRBV2	TRBD1	CASDRGGTQYF	TGTGCCAGCGACAGGGGTGGGACCCAGTACTTC
once	TRBJ2-2	TRBV7-2	.	CASSLETSNTGELFF	TGTGCCAGCAGCTTAGAAACTTCGAACACCGGGGAGCTGTTTTTT
.	TRBJ2-4	TRBV21-1	.	CASSVARRAKNIQYF	TGTGCCAGCAGTGTAGCTCGGCGGGCCAAAAACATTCAGTACTTC
.	TRBJ1-2	TRBV3-1/TRBV3-2	.	CASSQDRLVGRGYTF	TGTGCCAGCAGCCAAGATAGGTTGGTGGGTAGGGGGTACACCTTC
.	TRBJ1-5	TRBV10-3	TRBD1	CAISESGQGPQPQHF	TGTGCCATCAGTGAGTCCGGACAGGGACCCCAGCCCCAGCATTTT
.	TRBJ2-5	TRBV28	.	CASSFTGLLETQYF	TGTGCCAGCAGTTTTACAGGGTTGTTAGAGACCCAGTACTTC
.	TRBJ1-1	TRBV28	.	CASSLSEGVPRGSGAEAFF	TGTGCCAGCAGTTTAAGTGAGGGGGTCCCCCGGGGGAGCGGGGCTGAAGCTTTCTTT
.	TRBJ2-7	TRBV21-1	.	CASSWLFVGDRVPYEQYF	TGTGCCAGCAGCTGGTTGTTTGTGGGGGACAGGGTTCCCTACGAGCAGTACTTC
.	TRBJ2-2	TRBV5-1	TRBD1	CASQRSGGQGAPGELFF	TGCGCCAGCCAGCGTTCCGGCGGACAGGGGGCGCCCGGGGAGCTGTTTTTT
.	TRBJ2-6	TRBV7-3	TRBD2	CASSPTGGSSGANVLTF	TGTGCCAGCAGCCCCACAGGCGGGAGTTCTGGGGCCAACGTCCTGACTTTC
.	TRBJ2-7	TRBV5-6	.	CASSFRQSEQYF	TGTGCCAGCAGCTTTCGACAGAGCGAGCAGTACTTC
.	TRBJ2-3	TRBV3-1/TRBV3-2	TRBD2	CASSQAGTSGTDTQYF	TGTGCCAGCAGCCAAGCTGGGACTAGCGGCACAGATACGCAGTATTTT
.	TRBJ1-1	TRBV6-2/TRBV6-3	.	CASSATVLTEAFF	TGTGCCAGCAGCGCTACAGTACTCACTGAAGCTTTCTTT
.	TRBJ2-1	TRBV29-1	TRBD1	CSMWTGGSNEQFF	TGCAGCATGTGGACAGGGGGCTCGAATGAGCAGTTCTTC
.	TRBJ2-3	TRBV7-3	.	CASSSKGGDTQYF	TGTGCCAGCAGCTCCAAGGGAGGAGATACGCAGTATTTT
.	TRBJ1-2	TRBV10-2	.	CASKPRDNKDYGYTF	TGCGCCAGCAAACCCCGGGACAACAAAGACTATGGCTACACCTTC
.	TRBJ2-7	TRBV10-3	TRBD1	CAISESSTGWREQYF	TGTGCCATCAGTGAGTCGTCGACAGGGTGGAGAGAGCAGTACTTC
.	TRBJ1-5	TRBV28	.	CASRTGSNQPQHF	TGTGCCAGCAGAACAGGAAGCAATCAGCCCCAGCATTTT
.	TRBJ2-5	TRBV12-3/TRBV12-4	.	CASSFAPKETQYF	TGTGCCAGCAGTTTCGCTCCTAAAGAGACCCAGTACTTC
.	TRBJ1-6	TRBV6-4	.	CASSNFGSPLHF	TGTGCCAGCAGCAACTTCGGTTCACCCCTCCACTTT
few	TRBJ2-7	TRBV19	.	CASSIDRASEGEQYF	TGTGCCAGTAGTATAGATCGGGCTAGCGAGGGCGAGCAGTACTTC
.	TRBJ1-4	TRBV14	TRBD1	CASGDRVSEKLFF	TGTGCCAGCGGCGACAGGGTGTCTGAAAAACTGTTTTTT
.	TRBJ2-4	TRBV28	.	CASSLYRVAKNIQYF	TGTGCCAGCAGTTTATATCGGGTAGCCAAAAACATTCAGTACTTC
.	TRBJ1-2	TRBV3-1/TRBV3-2	TRBD1	CASSLGTGGDGYTF	TGTGCCAGCAGCCTTGGGACAGGGGGCGATGGCTACACCTTC
.	TRBJ2-2	TRBV19	.	CASRTGYTGELFF	TGTGCCAGTCGTACAGGGTACACCGGGGAGCTGTTTTTT
.	TRBJ1-5	TRBV10-3	TRBD1	CAISGQGGNQPQHF	TGTGCCATCAGTGGACAGGGAGGCAATCAGCCCCAGCATTTT
once	TRBJ1-4	TRBV2	.	CASSAGGGDEKLFF	TGTGCCAGCAGCGCGGGGGGGGGAGATGAAAAACTGTTTTTT
.	TRBJ1-2	TRBV19	TRBD1	CASSRDRGRGYTF	TGTGCCAGTAGTAGGGACAGGGGTCGCGGCTACACCTTC
few	TRBJ2-7	TRBV23-1	.	CASRKTAFYEQYF	TGCGCCAGCCGCAAGACAGCCTTCTACGAGCAGTACTTC
.	TRBJ2-7	TRBV7-2	TRBD2	CASSAMPGLTYEQYF	TGTGCCAGCAGCGCCATGCCGGGACTAACTTACGAGCAGTACTTC
.	TRBJ2-1	TRBV5-1	TRBD1	CASSLGQGLNEQFF	TGCGCCAGCAGCTTAGGACAGGGCCTCAATGAGCAGTTCTTC
.	TRBJ1-1	TRBV27	TRBD1	CATSPLTGGEAFF	TGTGCCACCAGTCCCTTGACAGGGGGTGAAGCTTTCTTT
few	TRBJ1-1	TRBV7-9	TRBD1	CASTTGQGGTEAFF	TGTGCCAGCACCACGGGACAGGGAGGCACTGAAGCTTTCTTT
.	TRBJ1-2	TRBV6-6	.	CASSPGWNYGYTF	TGTGCCAGCAGCCCCGGTTGGAACTATGGCTACACCTTC
once	TRBJ2-2	TRBV27	TRBD1	CASSSNRQGVDTGELFF	TGTGCCAGCAGTTCCAACCGACAGGGAGTAGACACCGGGGAGCTGTTTTTT
.	TRBJ1-2	TRBV28	TRBD1	CASSLSHRGQGYTF	TGTGCCAGCAGTTTAAGCCACAGGGGGCAAGGCTACACCTTC
.	TRBJ2-3	TRBV7-2	TRBD2	CASRTSGGRGTDTQYF	TGTGCCAGCAGAACTAGCGGGGGGAGGGGTACAGATACGCAGTATTTT
medium-sized	TRBJ2-2	TRBV14	TRBD1	CASSQAGTGHTGELFF	TGTGCCAGCAGCCAAGCCGGGACAGGGCACACCGGGGAGCTGTTTTTT
.	TRBJ1-2	TRBV7-9	.	CASSLEVRGYTF	TGTGCCAGCAGCTTGGAGGTCCGGGGCTACACCTTC
once	TRBJ1-5	TRBV19	.	CASSNSASLLGPQHF	TGTGCCAGTAGTAATAGCGCCAGCCTGCTGGGGCCCCAGCATTTT
.	TRBJ1-4	TRBV12-3/TRBV12-4	.	CASSLGPGEKLFF	TGTGCCAGCAGCCTTGGCCCTGGTGAAAAACTGTTTTTT
.	TRBJ1-1	TRBV18	.	CASSPLAANTEAFF	TGTGCCAGCTCACCCCTTGCGGCAAACACTGAAGCTTTCTTT
.	TRBJ2-5	TRBV29-1	TRBD2	CSARLAGEETQYF	TGCAGCGCCCGACTAGCGGGCGAAGAGACCCAGTACTTC
.	TRBJ2-5	TRBV20-1	.	CSASTTGQETQYF	TGCAGTGCTAGTACTACAGGTCAAGAGACCCAGTACTTC
.	TRBJ2-1	TRBV3-1/TRBV3-2	TRBD1	CASSPSGTVFNEQFF	TGTGCCAGCAGTCCTTCCGGGACAGTCTTCAATGAGCAGTTCTTC
.	TRBJ2-3	TRBV15	.	CATSRRRESDTQYF	TGTGCCACCAGCAGAAGGAGGGAATCGGATACGCAGTATTTT
.	TRBJ1-1	TRBV28	.	CASSGGYTEAFF	TGTGCCAGCAGCGGGGGTTACACTGAAGCTTTCTTT
.	TRBJ1-5	TRBV19	.	CASSMGPLGYSNQPQHF	TGTGCCAGTAGTATGGGGCCCCTGGGGTATAGCAATCAGCCCCAGCATTTT
.	TRBJ1-6	TRBV28	.	CASRPGGLAPLHF	TGTGCCAGCAGGCCCGGCGGGCTGGCACCCCTCCACTTT